The present entry profiles one T cell receptor beta chain with its context. Antigen specificity is unknown. Trimming shortened V by 4 bases and J by 2 bases, and 18 bases separated the two germline ends. Germline CDR1 MNHNS, CDR2 SASEGT. The CDR3 consists of 17 residues. Recipient blood drawn about 28 days pretransplant and days 30, 100, 180 after. The sample belongs to a study of T cell clonotyping in hematopoietic cell transplantation. Regarding the study as a whole: Few recipient clonotypes overlapped donors; over 95% were de novo at given depth. Recipient TCR diversity dropped after transplant; expanded clonotypes rose from day 30 to 180. CD4 and CD8 repertoire contributions could not be separated without sorting.

TCRdb's copy holds only in-frame clones and misses some; the assay was immunoSEQ multiplex PCR. The sample holds fewer than 15,000 clones; approximately 90% are singletons and the top ten take roughly 13%. This rearrangement joins TRBV6-1 to TRBJ2-1; D is ambiguous. The source is a male patient in his 50s who had an allogeneic stem cell transplant from an unrelated donor, so T cells may come from the graft donor. Some clones in this sample may be carry-over from other donors' samples. Sample: PBMCs, taken 100 days after allogeneic stem cell transplant. The CDR3 coding sequence is TGTGCCAGCAGTGTACAGATCTCAACCGGTACCTACAATGAGCAGTTCTTC. It is translated as CASSVQISTGTYNEQFF.